This T cell receptor beta chain emerged from a study of CXCR3-negative and CXCR3-positive naive CD8 T cells. General study points: The TRBV-TRBJ usage of naive CXCR3-negative and CXCR3-positive cells was similar, but that of memory cells differed. CXCR3-positive naive cells had TRB CDR3s that were more hydrophobic than CXCR3-negative naive cells had.

Germline V gene data show CDR1 as SGHRS and CDR2 as YFSETQ. CDR3 length: 14 residues. Carrying UMI labels, the TRB cDNA libraries were prepared through 5' RACE. TCRdb reprocessed the 5' RACE reads, with one entry per CDR3 protein and no DNA. The listing contains about 130,000 distinct CDR3 sequences. Note on this clonotype: Antigen unknown.

The source is a human donor in good health. Some clones in this sample may be carry-over from other donors' samples. The gene calls are TRBV5-1 and TRBJ2-5; TCRdb's assignment of TRBD1 cannot be checked, as there is no DNA. Sequencing was done on a sample of naive CXCR3- CD8+ T cells from blood. Documented subset: CD45RO-CCR7+CD27+CD95- naive CD8+ T cells lacking CXCR3 (TNR3-). The chain's CDR3 is CASSLAGGQETQYF.